The clone carrying this T cell receptor (beta chain) was seen a few times. Antigen: not known. The entry originates in a study of T-cell memory formation after mild COVID-19. Study-wide findings and caveats: Nothing showed for sure that second-wave clones peaking on day 37 were SARS-CoV-2 specific. Among contracting clones, CD4+ were mainly CM/EM and CD8+ enriched in EMRA. CD4+ bias marked clones expanding day 15 to 37, unlike balanced contracting clones.

UMIs and sample barcodes were carried by the TCR alpha and TCR beta cDNA libraries that 5'RACE produced using constant-segment primers. TCRdb re-analysed the 5' RACE reads in MiXCR, keeping a single row per CDR3 protein. The table has approximately 300,000 distinct CDR3 sequences, about 15% seen once. With V trimmed by 1 base and J by 7 bases, 2 bases remained unmatched. This CDR3 spans 14 amino acids. In germline, CDR1 is DFQATT, CDR2 SNEGSKA (reference sequence). V is TRBV20-1 and J is TRBJ2-2; 11 bases align to TRBD2. The material sequenced was PBMCs or a T cell subset sorted from them (not recorded which). This TCR was sampled from a man between 18 and 29 years old who had mild COVID-19 (a few samples of this study predate the infection). Cell type and time point are not known. The CDR3 spells CSARVLAGDGELFF. DNA of the CDR3: TGCAGTGCTAGAGTACTAGCGGGGGACGGGGAGCTGTTTTTT.